This record covers a single TCR beta chain. The CDR3 spans 15 residues. With V trimmed by 0 bases and J by 2 bases, 5 bases remained unmatched. The germline V gene has CDR1 SGDLS and CDR2 YYNGEE. The sample belongs to a study of CD8+ T cells in alopecia areata. As for the study in general: Twice daily, treated patients received 5 to 10 mg of oral tofacitinib. Patients in the study were on tofacitinib for 6 to 18 months, then off it for 6 months.

The sequencing template was cDNA reverse transcribed from extracted RNA. Sequencing was performed with immunoSEQ multiplex PCR; in TCRdb, only in-frame clones are kept and a portion is missing. Here the sample spans about 180,000 clones, roughly half being singletons. Treatment indicated: oral pan-JAK inhibitor, 5-10 mg twice daily. Peripheral blood and lesional scalp punch biopsies came from alopecia areata patients. The TCR comes from a human donor with alopecia areata. The sample here was CD8+ T cells sorted from blood, taken at roughly week 53, from a patient treated with tofacitinib. This rearrangement joins TRBV9 to TRBJ2-7, with TRBD2 identical over 7 bases. In DNA, the CDR3 is TGTGCCAGCAGCGTAGGGTCGGGGGGTACCTACGAGCAGTACTTC. Amino acids: CASSVGSGGTYEQYF.